The 14 T cell receptor beta chains in this list originate from one sample, sequenced in a study of blood T cells in healthy people across ages. The second PCR ran roughly 6 to 11 cycles with a sample-barcoded 5' primer and J-beta primers. TCRdb reanalysed the 5' RACE reads using MiXCR and keeps one entry per CDR3 protein. Here the sample spans about a million distinct CDR3 sequences, roughly two fifths being singletons. Source material: blood. These receptors were obtained from a man younger than 35 in good health.

The chain uses TRBV20-1 and TRBJ1-2, with 7 bases identical to TRBD1. Germline loops: CDR1 DFQATT, CDR2 SNEGSKA (reference sequence). V lost 0 bases to trimming and J lost 4 bases; unmatched junction nucleotides: 5. The CDR3 extends over 14 amino acids. The CDR3, as DNA: TGCAGTGCTAGAGACAGGGGGGAATCCTATGGCTACACCTTC. It specifies CSARDRGESYGYTF.

This clonotype has a handful of counts. The chain couples TRBV12-3 or TRBV12-4 to TRBJ1-2; 8 bases are a match to TRBD1. The CDR3 is 14 amino acids. The V gene end was trimmed by 3 bases and the J gene end by 4 bases; junction bases not matched to a gene: 4. For the CDR3, the DNA is TGTGCCAGCAGTTTTCCGGACAGGGCCTATGGCTACACCTTC. It yields the protein CASSFPDRAYGYTF.

This chain links TRBV2 with TRBJ2-6; D remains unclear. With 3 bases removed from V and 4 bases from J, the gap between germline ends came to 10 bases. Germline assignment: CDR1 SNHLY and CDR2 FYNNEI. The CDR3 length is 15 residues. The CDR3 nucleotides are TGTGCCAGCAGTGACGAGAAGTTGGGGGCCAACGTCCTGACTTTC. Translation gives CASSDEKLGANVLTF.

This clonotype was picked up many times. This chain uses TRBV5-1 with TRBJ2-5, with 7 bases that match TRBD2. The V segment lost 5 bases and the J segment 2 bases; nucleotides outside the gene matches: 6. Germline CDR1 is SGHRS and CDR2 is YFSETQ. The CDR3 contains 14 residues. CDR3 in amino acids: CASRLARTQETQYF. The DNA of the CDR3 is TGCGCCAGCAGACTAGCGAGGACTCAAGAGACCCAGTACTTC.

The gene calls are TRBV12-3 or TRBV12-4 and TRBJ1-6; TRBD1 is a possible D gene (5 bases). The CDR3 loop spans 13 amino acids. The V end lost 3 bases, the J end lost 8 bases, and 8 bases lay between the germline ends. The DNA for the CDR3 is TGTGCCAGCAGTTTCAGGGATGATTCACCCCTCCACTTT. It translates to CASSFRDDSPLHF.

The chain uses TRBV5-1 and TRBJ2-3; 7 positions match TRBD2. CDR3 size: 15 residues. J lost 3 bases, V lost 0 bases, and 4 bases had no gene match. Germline V gene data show CDR1 as SGHRS and CDR2 as YFSETQ. CDR3 sequence (DNA): TGCGCCAGCAGCTTGGATCTAGCGGCTACAGATACGCAGTATTTT. It yields the protein CASSLDLAATDTQYF.

The chain employs TRBV4-3 and TRBJ1-4, with D perhaps matching TRBD1 (5 bases). CDR3 size: 19 residues. V lost 4 bases and J lost 6, with 27 bases in between. The germline gives CDR1 LGHNA, CDR2 YSLEER. Written as DNA, the CDR3 is TGCGCCAGCAGCCGCCGAAGGGGTTGGGACGCCCCCGAAGATGAAAAACTGTTTTTT. Translated: CASSRRRGWDAPEDEKLFF.

The chain recombines TRBV20-1 with TRBJ1-4; tentatively, D is TRBD1 (6 bases). Germline CDR1 and CDR2: DFQATT and SNEGSKA (reference sequence). The V and J ends lost 3 bases and 5 bases respectively, with 13 bases between them. The CDR3 runs to 14 residues. CDR3 amino acids: CSASATGFNEKLFF. The CDR3 coding sequence is TGCAGTGCTAGCGCTACAGGGTTCAATGAAAAACTGTTTTTT.

This clonotype was counted between two and nine times. The rearrangement joins TRBV3-1 to TRBJ2-3; the D is unclear. The germline V gene encodes CDR1 LGHDT and CDR2 YNNKEL (reference sequence). The CDR3 is 17 residues long. Trimming shortened V by 2 bases and J by 9 bases, and 24 bases separated the two germline ends. In DNA, the CDR3 is TGTGCCAGCAGCCAAACGGAGTCTGGACGGCGCTCATGGACGCAGTATTTT. Its translation is CASSQTESGRRSWTQYF.

This clonotype appeared a few times. This rearrangement joins TRBV10-3 to TRBJ2-7, with D possibly being TRBD1 (5 bases). The germline V gene encodes CDR1 ENHRY and CDR2 SYGVKD. CDR3 length: 13 residues. Trimming stripped 4 bases from V and 2 bases from J, with 9 bases between. The CDR3 here is CAISGTTTYEQYF. The CDR3 region has the DNA TGTGCCATCAGTGGGACAACAACCTACGAGCAGTACTTC.

The chain has TRBV2 and TRBJ2-5; D is perhaps TRBD1 (5 bases). The CDR3 has 11 amino acids. V was cut by 7 bases and J by 11 bases, with 14 bases left in between. CDR1 is SNHLY, CDR2 FYNNEI, per germline. CDR3 in amino acids: CASNLDNEQYF. The CDR3 DNA sequence: TGTGCCAGCAATCTGGACAATGAGCAGTACTTC. Filled out from reference TRBV2 and TRBJ2-5, the complete variable domain reads EPEVTQTPSHQVTQMGQEVILRCVPISNHLYFYWYRQILGQKVEFLVSFYNNEISEKSEIFDDQFSVERPDGSNFTLKIRSTKLEDSAMYFCASNLDNEQYFGPGTRLLVL.

This clonotype appeared many times. This sequence joins TRBV5-1 and TRBJ2-3, with D uncertain. V lost 0 bases, J lost 0 bases, and 5 bases lay in between. This CDR3 comprises 14 residues. The germline gives CDR1 SGHRS, CDR2 YFSETQ. In DNA form, the CDR3 reads TGCGCCAGCAGCTTGGCCCCTAGCACAGATACGCAGTATTTT. Protein sequence: CASSLAPSTDTQYF.

This clonotype was counted once. This chain links TRBV18 with TRBJ1-6; no firm D call. Germline CDR1 reads KGHSH; CDR2 reads LQKENI. This CDR3 is 14 amino acids long. The V and J ends lost 3 bases and 7 bases respectively, with 10 bases between them. CDR3 in DNA: TGTGCCAGCTCACCCGGGGTTCAAAATTCACCCCTCCACTTT. It is translated as CASSPGVQNSPLHF.

The chain uses TRBV4-2 and TRBJ2-1; D unclear. The CDR3 covers 14 residues. CDR1 and CDR2 from the germline V gene are LGHNA and YNFKEQ. V lost 0 bases and J lost 10, with 13 bases in between. CDR3 amino acids: CASSQERLDGEQFF. The CDR3 coding sequence is TGTGCCAGCAGCCAAGAAAGGCTAGACGGGGAGCAGTTCTTC.